Listed below are T cell receptor beta chains from one sample, sequenced in a study of blood T cells in healthy people across ages. TCRdb called the 5' RACE reads again in MiXCR, with one record for every CDR3 protein. Here the sample spans hundreds of thousands of distinct CDR3 sequences, roughly 25% being singletons. The sample was also linked to a second study, of T cells of mothers and their children.

The sample taken for sequencing was blood. Receptors were obtained from a boy aged 5-17 years in good health. CDR3s include the opening cysteine and the closing phenylalanine or tryptophan. Fields, in order: V gene, D gene, J gene, clone size, CDR3 DNA, CDR3 protein. The D gene is left open where the match is weak. Clone size is not always given. Where it is, it says once, few, many or a class for expanded clones.

V: TRBV4-1; D: .; J: TRBJ2-3; size: once; DNA: TGCGCCAGCAGCCCCATTCGGGACGATACGCAGTATTTT; CDR3: CASSPIRDDTQYF
V: TRBV13; D: TRBD1; J: TRBJ1-3; size: .; DNA: TGTGCCAGCTTCGACAGGGGCTCTGGAAACACCATATATTTT; CDR3: CASFDRGSGNTIYF
V: TRBV10-3; D: TRBD1; J: TRBJ1-2; size: few; DNA: TGTGCCATCAGTGGGGGACAGGGCCCTAACTATGGCTACACCTTC; CDR3: CAISGGQGPNYGYTF
V: TRBV2; D: .; J: TRBJ2-3; size: few; DNA: TGTGCCAGCAGTGCATACACAGATACGCAGTATTTT; CDR3: CASSAYTDTQYF
V: TRBV2; D: TRBD2; J: TRBJ2-5; size: few; DNA: TGTGCCAGCGGCGAGGAACTAGCGGGACGATGGGGGACCCAGTACTTC; CDR3: CASGEELAGRWGTQYF
V: TRBV5-1; D: TRBD1; J: TRBJ1-4; size: .; DNA: TGCGCCAGCAGCCTCCTTCCGGGACAGTCAAATGAAAAACTGTTTTTT; CDR3: CASSLLPGQSNEKLFF
V: TRBV5-1; D: .; J: TRBJ2-7; size: .; DNA: TGCGCCAGTAGCTTGGCCCAGGCAGGGCCCTACGAGCAGTACTTC; CDR3: CASSLAQAGPYEQYF
V: TRBV28; D: .; J: TRBJ1-1; size: many; DNA: TGTGCCAGCAGCCAAACAGGGAGGAACACTGAAGCTTTCTTT; CDR3: CASSQTGRNTEAFF
V: TRBV6-2/TRBV6-3; D: .; J: TRBJ2-1; size: .; DNA: TGTGCCAGCAGTTACCTAGGGTCGGGAACTGAGCAGTTCTTC; CDR3: CASSYLGSGTEQFF
V: TRBV12-5; D: .; J: TRBJ1-1; size: .; DNA: TGTGCTAGTGGTTTCGGGGGAAGTGAAGGGACTGAAGCTTTCTTT; CDR3: CASGFGGSEGTEAFF
V: TRBV11-2; D: .; J: TRBJ1-2; size: .; DNA: TGTGCCAGCAGCTCTAACCCCCTAGGCAACTATGGCTACACCTTC; CDR3: CASSSNPLGNYGYTF
V: TRBV27; D: .; J: TRBJ2-5; size: .; DNA: TGTGCCAGCGGATTTGGGGGAGAGACCCAGTACTTC; CDR3: CASGFGGETQYF
V: TRBV7-2; D: .; J: TRBJ1-5; size: .; DNA: TGTGCCAGCAGCTTAAAGGGGGTGGGGGACAATCAGCCCCAGCATTTT; CDR3: CASSLKGVGDNQPQHF
V: TRBV20-1; D: TRBD1; J: TRBJ2-5; size: many; DNA: TGCAGTGCCAACCACAGGGGGTACCAAGAGACCCAGTACTTC; CDR3: CSANHRGYQETQYF
V: TRBV5-5; D: TRBD2; J: TRBJ2-2; size: .; DNA: TGTGCCAGCAGCTTGGGGCTAGCGGGACCAGCCTACACCGGGGAGCTGTTTTTT; CDR3: CASSLGLAGPAYTGELFF
V: TRBV7-6; D: .; J: TRBJ2-5; size: .; DNA: TGTGCCAGCAGCCCGGACTTAGTGGAGACCCAGTACTTC; CDR3: CASSPDLVETQYF
V: TRBV6-2/TRBV6-3; D: TRBD1; J: TRBJ2-1; size: .; DNA: TGTGCCAGCAACCCGGGACAGGGGGTCAATGAGCAGTTCTTC; CDR3: CASNPGQGVNEQFF
V: TRBV15; D: TRBD2; J: TRBJ2-1; size: few; DNA: TGTGCCTCCAGCAGTAGCGGGGGGCCCAATGAGCAGTTCTTC; CDR3: CASSSSGGPNEQFF
V: TRBV7-9; D: TRBD2; J: TRBJ2-5; size: many; DNA: TGTGCCAGCAGCTTGACTAGCGGGGGGTCTGAGACCCAGTACTTC; CDR3: CASSLTSGGSETQYF
V: TRBV29-1; D: .; J: TRBJ1-4; size: .; DNA: TGCAGCGTTGAACGCACGGAAAAACTGTTTTTT; CDR3: CSVERTEKLFF
V: TRBV10-3; D: .; J: TRBJ2-5; size: few; DNA: TGTGCCATCAGTACCGGGGAGACCCAGTACTTC; CDR3: CAISTGETQYF
V: TRBV5-1; D: TRBD1; J: TRBJ2-4; size: .; DNA: TGCGCCAGCAGCTTTGGACAGGGGAGTGACATTCAGTACTTC; CDR3: CASSFGQGSDIQYF
V: TRBV7-2; D: TRBD2; J: TRBJ2-7; size: once; DNA: TGTGCCAGCAGCTTAATGCGGGGGGCCTCCTACGAGCAGTACTTC; CDR3: CASSLMRGASYEQYF
V: TRBV27; D: .; J: TRBJ1-2; size: few; DNA: TGTGCCAGCAGCCACGGGGTCGACTATGGCTACACCTTC; CDR3: CASSHGVDYGYTF
V: TRBV7-9; D: .; J: TRBJ2-7; size: .; DNA: TGTGCCAGCAGTTTAGCGGATATCTACGAGCAGTACTTC; CDR3: CASSLADIYEQYF
V: TRBV25-1; D: .; J: TRBJ2-6; size: .; DNA: TGTGCCAGCAGTGAACAGGCCCCTGGGGCCAACGTCCTGACTTTC; CDR3: CASSEQAPGANVLTF
V: TRBV7-8; D: TRBD1; J: TRBJ2-7; size: few; DNA: TGTGCCAGCAGCTTAGGGGCTGGGACAGGGGGCTACGAGCAGTACTTC; CDR3: CASSLGAGTGGYEQYF
V: TRBV7-8; D: .; J: TRBJ1-4; size: .; DNA: TGTGCCAGCAGCTTAGAGTACAGCTCTAATGAAAAACTGTTTTTT; CDR3: CASSLEYSSNEKLFF
V: TRBV7-2; D: .; J: TRBJ2-5; size: many; DNA: TGTGCCAGCAGCCCGACTAGTGGCCGTGAGACCCAGTACTTC; CDR3: CASSPTSGRETQYF
V: TRBV12-3/TRBV12-4; D: .; J: TRBJ2-2; size: .; DNA: TGTGCCAGCCTCAATGGGGGCGGGGAGCTGTTTTTT; CDR3: CASLNGGGELFF
V: TRBV6-5; D: .; J: TRBJ1-6; size: .; DNA: TGTGCCAGCAGGGACTGGATAAATTCACCCCTCCACTTT; CDR3: CASRDWINSPLHF
V: TRBV9; D: .; J: TRBJ2-3; size: .; DNA: TGTGCCAGCAGCTCCACCCTAGCAGGGAAGGGGGATACGCAGTATTTT; CDR3: CASSSTLAGKGDTQYF
V: TRBV7-8; D: TRBD1; J: TRBJ1-1; size: .; DNA: TGTGCCAGCAGCTTACGGGACAGGGGGTCGAACACTGAAGCTTTCTTT; CDR3: CASSLRDRGSNTEAFF
V: TRBV11-3; D: TRBD1; J: TRBJ2-7; size: .; DNA: TGTGCCAGCTGCGGGGACAGGTGCTCCTACGAGCAGTACTTC; CDR3: CASCGDRCSYEQYF
V: TRBV7-3; D: .; J: TRBJ1-2; size: few; DNA: TGTGCCAGCAGCCTTCACGGGGAGGGCTACACCTTC; CDR3: CASSLHGEGYTF
V: TRBV6-1; D: TRBD2; J: TRBJ2-7; size: .; DNA: TGTGCCAGCAGTGGTATTTTAGTAGCGGGCGATGTCTACGAGCAGTACTTC; CDR3: CASSGILVAGDVYEQYF